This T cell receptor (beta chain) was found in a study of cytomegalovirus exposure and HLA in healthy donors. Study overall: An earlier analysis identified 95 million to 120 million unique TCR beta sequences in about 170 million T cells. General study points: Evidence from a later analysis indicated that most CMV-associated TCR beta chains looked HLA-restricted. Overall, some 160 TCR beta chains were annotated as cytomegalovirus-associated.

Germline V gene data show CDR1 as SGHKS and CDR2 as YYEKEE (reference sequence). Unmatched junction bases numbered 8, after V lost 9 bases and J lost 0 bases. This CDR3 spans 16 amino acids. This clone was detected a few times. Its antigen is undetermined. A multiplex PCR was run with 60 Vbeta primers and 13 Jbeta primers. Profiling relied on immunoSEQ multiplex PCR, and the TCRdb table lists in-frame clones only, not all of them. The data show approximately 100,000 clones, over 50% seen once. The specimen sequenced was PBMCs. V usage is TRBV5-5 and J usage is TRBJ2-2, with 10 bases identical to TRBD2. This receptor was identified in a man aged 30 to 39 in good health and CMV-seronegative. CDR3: CATRWLAGANTGELFF. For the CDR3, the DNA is TGTGCCACCCGATGGCTAGCGGGGGCGAACACCGGGGAGCTGTTTTTT.